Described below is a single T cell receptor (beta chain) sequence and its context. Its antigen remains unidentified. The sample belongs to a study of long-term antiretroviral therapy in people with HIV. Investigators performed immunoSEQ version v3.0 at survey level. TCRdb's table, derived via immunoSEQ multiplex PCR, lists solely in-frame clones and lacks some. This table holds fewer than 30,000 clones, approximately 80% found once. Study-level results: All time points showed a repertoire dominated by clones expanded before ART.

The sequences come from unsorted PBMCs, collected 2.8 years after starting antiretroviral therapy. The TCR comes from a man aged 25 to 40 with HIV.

The CDR3 DNA is TGTGCCAGCAGCTTTGAGGGAGAAAAACTGTTTTTT. This gives the protein CASSFEGEKLFF. The genes are TRBV7-2 and TRBJ1-4; no clear D gene. The CDR3 is 12 residues long. Trimming pared 3 bases from V and 8 bases from J, leaving 7 bases between. Germline V gene sequence: CDR1 SGHTA, CDR2 FQGNSA.